What follows are 11 T cell receptor beta chains derived from one specimen sequenced in a study of tumor-infiltrating lymphocytes in primary liver carcinoma. From 500 ng of total RNA, TCR beta-specific cDNA was reverse-transcribed using a constant-region primer. Three nested multiplex PCR rounds of slightly modified ARM-PCR generated TCR beta libraries. Two initial PCR rounds of about 11 cycles each paired TRBV1-TRBV30 forward primers with a C-beta reverse primer. Each CDR3 protein is one row after TCRdb ran MiXCR on the multiplex PCR reads. This table holds about 310,000 distinct CDR3 sequences, almost 60% found once. Unsorted whole blood supplied the RNA, and germline DNA was extracted too. The sample was peripheral blood. These receptors all stem from a woman in her twenties or thirties with primary liver carcinoma and hepatitis B virus infection.

In this sample, this clonotype turned up a few times. This rearrangement joins TRBV5-4 to TRBJ2-2; TRBD2 aligns across 9 bases. Trimming cost V 0 bases and J 0 bases; bases outside gene matches: 6. Germline V gene data show CDR1 as SGHNT and CDR2 as YYREEE (reference sequence). The CDR3 length is 18 residues. CDR3 sequence (DNA): TGTGCCAGCAGCTTGGTTGGTAGCGGGGGCCCGAACACCGGGGAGCTGTTTTTT. Translated, it gives CASSLVGSGGPNTGELFF.

This clonotype came up many times. The chain recombines TRBV6-2 or TRBV6-3 with TRBJ1-1; 8 bases align to TRBD1. This CDR3 spans 13 amino acids. V shed 2 bases and J 11 bases; nucleotides not matched to a gene: 7. Germline loops: CDR1 MNHEY, CDR2 SVGEGT. The CDR3 DNA follows: TGTGCCAGCAGTTACGTGGACAGGGTGGACGCTTTCTTT. It encodes CASSYVDRVDAFF.

To note about this clonotype: Compared with germline, one end of the junction differs, possibly owing to a read error. V is TRBV11-1 and J is TRBJ2-1; 7 bases match TRBD2. Germline-derived CDR1 and CDR2 are SGHAT and FQDESV (reference sequence). The CDR3 has 15 residues. The CDR3 DNA reads TGTGCCACCAGCTTTGGGAGGGGATATTACAATGAGCAGTTCTTC. The encoded protein is CATSFGRGYYNEQFF.

In regard to this clonotype: With a much larger clone just one base away, this may be a read error. The V gene is TRBV6-5, the J gene TRBJ2-7, with TRBD2 as a possible D gene (5 bases). The CDR3 has 13 residues. The germline CDR1 and CDR2 sequences are MNHEY and SVGAGI. V was cut by 7 bases and J by 3 bases, with 13 bases left in between. CDR3 bases: TGTGCCAGCAATCGACCTGGGAGCTACGAGCAGTACTTC. Translated: CASNRPGSYEQYF.

This clonotype was observed many times. The junction shows a germline mismatch at one end, possibly a read error. The chain links TRBV4-1 to TRBJ2-7; D remains ambiguous. Per the germline V gene, CDR1 is MGHRA and CDR2 is YSYEKL. The CDR3 totals 14 residues. The CDR3 sequence: CASSQDPGFYEQYF. In DNA, the CDR3 is TGTGCCAGCAGCCAAGATCCTGGGTTTTACGAGCAGTACTTC.

A remark on this clonotype: A much larger clonotype is one base distant, so this may be a read error. This sequence joins TRBV12-3 or TRBV12-4 and TRBJ1-5, with 8 bases that match TRBD1. Judging by the DNA end, TRBJ2-3 fits better; the J call may be wrong. This CDR3 has 15 residues. CDR3 coding DNA: TGTGCCAGCAGTCCCGGACAGGGAAGCAATCAGCCCCAGTATTTT. The encoded protein is CASSPGQGSNQPQYF.

There are many counts of this clonotype. The chain couples TRBV6-1 to TRBJ1-2; weak D call: TRBD1 (5 bases). V lost 4 bases and J lost 6, with 9 bases in between. This CDR3 spans 12 amino acids. Germline lookup yields CDR1 MNHNS and CDR2 SASEGT. The CDR3 region is CASSVRVDGYTF. The CDR3 nucleotides are TGTGCCAGCAGTGTCAGGGTCGATGGCTACACCTTC.

Comment on this clonotype: The junction does not match germline at one end; this may be a read error. The genes are TRBV11-2 and TRBJ2-7; 8 nucleotides line up with TRBD2. CDR3 length: 16 amino acids. Germline values: CDR1 SGHAT, CDR2 FQNNGV. The CDR3, as DNA: TGTGCCAGCAGCTTAGTCCCAGCGGGGGATTGCTACGAGCAGTATTTC. This gives the protein CASSLVPAGDCYEQYF.

Concerning this clonotype itself: This may be a read error: a much more frequent sequence differs by one nucleotide. The rearrangement uses TRBV10-3 and TRBJ2-1; a weak D match, TRBD2 (7 bases). The CDR3 extends over 14 amino acids. CDR1 is ENHRY, CDR2 SYGVKD, per germline. The CDR3 sequence is CATGVGGAYNEHFF. Written as DNA, the CDR3 is TGTGCCACAGGCGTAGGGGGGGCCTACAATGAGCATTTCTTC.

A note on this clonotype: One end of the junction does not line up with germline, which may come from a read error. V and J are TRBV4-1 and TRBJ1-1; D is uncertain. CDR3 length equals 15 residues. CDR1 MGHRA and CDR2 YSYEKL come from the germline V gene. CDR3 sequence reads: CASNQAGKQNTEAFF. The DNA of the CDR3 is TGCGCCAGCAACCAAGCCGGGAAACAGAACACTGAAGCTTTCTTT.

Turning to this clonotype: A much larger clone lies one base from this, so it may be a read error. CDR3 DNA sequence: TGTGCCTGGGGGACCGGGACAGCCACCTACAAGCAGTACTTC. Its translation is CAWGTGTATYKQYF. The V call is TRBV30, the J call TRBJ2-7, with TRBD1 matching over 7 bases. CDR3 length equals 14 residues. Per germline, CDR1 GTSNPN and CDR2 SVGIG (reference sequence).